This TCR beta chain was captured in a study of OX40 agonist ivuxolimab in advanced cancers. Points from the study as a whole: Relative to CD4+ cells, CD8+ T cells on average had more expanded clones. Low levels of normalized T-cell clonal expansion also appeared in some nonresponders.

Measured with immunoSEQ multiplex PCR; TCRdb has only the in-frame clones, and not every one. Among 17,000 or so clones, about 80% were seen once, and the ten largest hold roughly 25%. About this clone itself: The antigen remains undetermined.

The study sampled blood at baseline, cycle 4 day 1, and cycle 7 day 1. Germline V lookup: CDR1 SNHLY, CDR2 FYNNEI. Trimming took off 6 bases at V and 0 bases at J, with 6 bases between the two ends. This CDR3 has 12 amino acids. This sample comprised CD4+ or CD8+ T cells sorted from blood, obtained in a trial of the OX40 agonist ivuxolimab. V and J are TRBV2 and TRBJ2-7; D uncertain. The sequence derives from an adult with an advanced solid tumor such as melanoma, head and neck, liver or kidney cancer. The CDR3 DNA sequence: TGTGCCAGCAGGATGCACTCCTACGAGCAGTACTTC. Translation: CASRMHSYEQYF.